This T cell receptor beta chain emerged from a study of blood T cells in healthy people across ages. The ends were cut back, 0 bases at V and 1 base at J, with 6 bases in the middle. This CDR3 spans 14 amino acids. Germline values: CDR1 ENHRY, CDR2 SYGVKD. Alongside a J-beta primer mix, a sample-barcoded 5' primer served in a second PCR lasting about 7 to 11 cycles. Via MiXCR, TCRdb re-called the 5' RACE reads, giving one row per CDR3 protein. The sample lists roughly 730,000 distinct CDR3 sequences, around 50% seen once, with about a quarter in the top ten. Material for sequencing was blood. The rearrangement joins TRBV10-3 to TRBJ1-1, with a weak D call TRBD1 (5 bases). The clonotype originates from a man in his forties or fifties in good health. The DNA of the CDR3 is TGTGCCATCAGTGAGTCTAGGGGGAACACTGAAGCTTTCTTT. This gives the protein CAISESRGNTEAFF.